Each of the 23 T cell receptor beta chains below was sequenced from the same sample in a study of T cells after somatic rescue of genetic block. Only in-frame clones appear in the TCRdb table, and some are missing; sequencing was by immunoSEQ multiplex PCR. Counted here are 88,000 or so clones, 85% to 90% occurring once; the ten biggest clones make up about 1.5%. Sequencing used peripheral blood mononuclear cells (PBMCs). These receptor sequences come from a young woman.

This chain joins TRBV11-3 and TRBJ2-3; no clear D. This CDR3 is built from 14 residues. Germline V gene data show CDR1 as SGHNT and CDR2 as YENEEA. Trimming cost V 5 bases and J 4 bases, with 13 bases left between them. CDR3 in DNA: TGTGCCAGCAGCCCCCTGGGTGGGTCAGATACGCAGTATTTT. Translating it yields CASSPLGGSDTQYF.

The chain couples TRBV5-1 to TRBJ2-5; D possibly corresponds to TRBD1 (5 bases). The germline gives CDR1 SGHRS, CDR2 YFSETQ. This CDR3 contains 16 residues. The V and J ends lost 0 bases and 1 base respectively, with 13 bases between them. The CDR3 loop reads CASSLGQTYPQETQYF. In DNA, the CDR3 is TGCGCCAGCAGCTTGGGACAGACATACCCCCAAGAGACCCAGTACTTC.

This clone was seen just once. The chain couples TRBV19 to TRBJ2-7, with a tentative D call TRBD1 (6 bases). The V gene lost 1 base and the J gene lost 2 bases, with 9 bases spanning the gap. This CDR3 is built from 14 residues. Germline V gene data show CDR1 as LNHDA and CDR2 as SQIVND (reference sequence). This CDR3 reads CASSIVAGAYEQYF. DNA for the CDR3: TGTGCCAGTAGTATAGTCGCAGGGGCCTACGAGCAGTACTTC.

This sequence joins TRBV5-6 and TRBJ1-5; the D is unclear. V lost 0 bases and J lost 3, with 7 bases in between. Germline assignment: CDR1 SGHDT and CDR2 YYEEEE. The CDR3 extends over 14 amino acids. In nucleotides, the CDR3 is TGTGCCAGCAGCTTGGGATCCTACAATCAGCCCCAGCATTTT. As protein: CASSLGSYNQPQHF.

The chain carries TRBV5-1 and TRBJ2-1; 15 bases map to TRBD2. This CDR3 is 16 amino acids long. V was clipped by 3 bases and J by 7 bases; unmatched bases: 5. Looked up from germline, CDR1 is SGHRS and CDR2 is YFSETQ. The CDR3 coding sequence is TGCGCCAGCAGCTCCCAGGGACTAGCGGGAGGAAATGAGCAGTTCTTC. Its protein is CASSSQGLAGGNEQFF.

J is TRBJ2-7 and V is TRBV7-9, with D possibly TRBD2 on 5 matching bases. V lost 7 bases and J lost 7, with 17 bases in between. This CDR3 comprises 13 residues. Germline loops: CDR1 SEHNR, CDR2 FQNEAQ (reference sequence). As DNA, the CDR3 is TGTGCCAGCAACGAGGGTAGTCTGGGGGAGCAGTACTTC. It translates to CASNEGSLGEQYF.

The chain employs TRBV27 and TRBJ1-2, with 7 bases lining up with TRBD1. J lost 5 bases, V lost 2 bases, and 14 bases had no gene match. The CDR3 length is 17 residues. The germline CDR1 and CDR2 sequences are MNHEY and SMNVEV (reference sequence). CDR3 bases: TGTGCCAGCAGTTTACGACAGGGAGGTAGAGGGGCTTATGGCTACACCTTC. Translated, it gives CASSLRQGGRGAYGYTF.

The chain couples TRBV18 to TRBJ2-5; 10 positions match TRBD1. CDR3 size: 17 residues. CDR1 and CDR2 (germline): KGHSH, LQKENI. Trimming removed 0 bases from V and 2 bases from J; junction bases left unmatched: 6. The CDR3 region has the DNA TGTGCCAGCTCACCACCATTAGGACAGGGGGAGCAAGAGACCCAGTACTTC. Its protein is CASSPPLGQGEQETQYF.

The rearrangement joins TRBV7-9 to TRBJ1-1; no reliable D call. The germline CDR1 and CDR2 sequences are SEHNR and FQNEAQ (reference sequence). The CDR3 spans 11 residues. V was clipped by 8 bases and J by 6 bases, with 10 bases between them. CDR3 DNA: TGTGCCAGCGGCCCCGGGGCTGAAGCTTTCTTT. Translation: CASGPGAEAFF.

The chain is built from TRBV28 and TRBJ2-7; no definite D call. The CDR3 is made up of 13 amino acids. Germline V gene data show CDR1 as MDHEN and CDR2 as SYDVKM. Trimming stripped 4 bases from V and 0 bases from J, with 7 bases between. The CDR3 DNA reads as TGTGCCAGCAGTTCAATCAGCTCCTACGAGCAGTACTTC. The encoded protein is CASSSISSYEQYF.

The rearrangement uses TRBV6-1 and TRBJ2-5, with D uncertain. Trimming took off 1 base at V and 5 bases at J, with 2 bases between the two ends. This CDR3 is 11 amino acids long. Germline loops: CDR1 MNHNS, CDR2 SASEGT. Here the CDR3 DNA reads TGTGCCAGCAGTGAAGGGGAGACCCAGTACTTC. Translating it yields CASSEGETQYF.

The V and J genes are TRBV4-3 and TRBJ2-1; 12 bases fit TRBD2. Trimming took 1 base from V and 10 from J; bases not matched to a gene: 8. From germline, CDR1 is LGHNA and CDR2 YSLEER. The CDR3 is made up of 16 amino acids. The CDR3 is CASSQGALAGGREQFF. CDR3 coding DNA: TGCGCCAGCAGCCAAGGCGCGCTAGCGGGAGGGAGAGAGCAGTTCTTC.

The genes are TRBV7-9 and TRBJ2-1; 16 positions match TRBD2. The V gene end was trimmed by 5 bases and the J gene end by 3 bases; junction bases not matched to a gene: 7. CDR3 length equals 18 residues. Germline-derived CDR1 and CDR2 are SEHNR and FQNEAQ (reference sequence). The CDR3 protein is CASSPGTSGRARYNEQFF. CDR3 DNA sequence: TGTGCCAGCAGCCCCGGGACTAGCGGGAGGGCCCGCTACAATGAGCAGTTCTTC. The whole variable domain, remainder taken from reference TRBV7-9 and TRBJ2-1, is DTGVSQNPRHKITKRGQNVTFRCDPISEHNRLYWYRQTLGQGPEFLTYFQNEAQLEKSRLLSDRFSAERPKGSFSTLEIQRTEQGDSAMYLCASSPGTSGRARYNEQFFGPGTRLTVL.

The gene calls are TRBV5-4 and TRBJ2-3; D gene ambiguous. Germline V lookup: CDR1 SGHNT, CDR2 YYREEE (reference sequence). CDR3 length: 14 amino acids. With 0 bases removed from V and 2 bases from J, the gap between germline ends came to 7 bases. CDR3 nucleotide sequence: TGTGCCAGCAGCTTGGCCGTAGCCACAGATACGCAGTATTTT. Protein sequence: CASSLAVATDTQYF.

The rearrangement joins TRBV27 to TRBJ2-6; possibly TRBD1 for D (6 bases). Trimming left V 3 bases short and J 3 bases short, with 12 bases between. Germline V CDR1 and CDR2: MNHEY, SMNVEV (reference sequence). The CDR3 runs 16 residues. Here the CDR3 DNA reads TGTGCCAGCAGTTTTTCAGGGGCGGGTGGGGCCAACGTCCTGACTTTC. Translation gives CASSFSGAGGANVLTF.

The chain links TRBV5-8 to TRBJ2-1; 8 bases are shared with TRBD1. There are 14 residues in the CDR3. CDR1 SGHTS and CDR2 YDEGEE come from the germline V gene. V shed 3 bases and J 4 bases; nucleotides not matched to a gene: 3. CDR3 protein: CASSSGTGYNEQFF. The CDR3 region has the DNA TGTGCCAGCAGCTCCGGGACAGGATACAATGAGCAGTTCTTC.

CDR3 bases: TGTGCCACTACGGCGGGCGCCTATGGCTACACCTTC. Its protein product is CATTAGAYGYTF. The V call is TRBV6-1, the J call TRBJ1-2; D gene ambiguous. V lost 10 bases and J lost 4, with 13 bases in between. The CDR3 is 12 residues long. Germline assignment: CDR1 MNHNS and CDR2 SASEGT.

Ten or more counts support this clone. V is TRBV10-3 and J is TRBJ2-3, with 9 bases lining up with TRBD2. CDR1 and CDR2 (germline): ENHRY, SYGVKD. The CDR3 covers 11 residues. V shed 9 bases, J shed 6 bases, and the junction held 1 base outside the gene matches. This chain's CDR3 is CAIGLADTQYF. The CDR3 nucleotides read TGTGCCATAGGACTAGCGGATACGCAGTATTTT.

A note on this clone: One end of the junction does not line up with germline, which may come from a read error. The chain recombines TRBV11-2 with TRBJ1-1, with a possible D match to TRBD1 (6 bases). Germline assignment: CDR1 SGHAT and CDR2 FQNNGV. The CDR3 has 11 residues. As DNA, the CDR3 is TGTGCCAGCAGCTTAGATCCGGGACAAAGCTTT. Encoded protein: CASSLDPGQSF.

The rearrangement links TRBV10-1 to TRBJ2-5; D is undetermined. Trimming shortened V by 2 bases and J by 1 base, and 2 bases separated the two germline ends. The CDR3 runs 12 residues. CDR1 is WNHNN and CDR2 is SYGVQD in the germline V gene (reference sequence). The CDR3 nucleotides are TGCGCCAGCAGTGAGGGCCAAGAGACCCAGTACTTC. Protein: CASSEGQETQYF.

This chain connects TRBV13 to TRBJ1-1; D gene ambiguous. The CDR3 loop spans 14 amino acids. Trimming took off 5 bases at V and 1 base at J, with 11 bases between the two ends. Germline V gives CDR1 PRHDT, CDR2 FYEKMQ (reference sequence). The CDR3 here is CASSTPGENTEAFF. The CDR3 bases are TGTGCCAGCAGCACTCCCGGGGAGAACACTGAAGCTTTCTTT.

The rearrangement joins TRBV7-9 to TRBJ2-7, with 7 bases identical to TRBD2. Germline lookup yields CDR1 SEHNR and CDR2 FQNEAQ (reference sequence). Trimming took 6 bases from V and 2 from J; bases not matched to a gene: 7. This CDR3 spans 14 amino acids. The CDR3 nucleotides are TGTGCCAGCAGATCTACCGGGGGGACCTACGAGCAGTACTTC. Protein product: CASRSTGGTYEQYF.

V gene TRBV7-9 combines with J gene TRBJ1-1; TRBD1 matches 9 bases. Germline CDR1 and CDR2: SEHNR and FQNEAQ (reference sequence). CDR3 length equals 16 residues. The trim removed 2 bases at V and 11 bases at J, leaving 15 bases unmatched. The DNA of the CDR3 is TGTGCCAGCAGCTTATCGGGCACCGGGACAGGGAGATTGGCTTTCTTT. Its protein product is CASSLSGTGTGRLAFF.